One sample yielded the 21 T cell receptor beta chains listed below, sequenced in a study of T cells after somatic rescue of genetic block. Generated by immunoSEQ multiplex PCR, the TCRdb table keeps only in-frame clones and is missing some. The repertoire consists of approximately 58,000 clones, with approximately 96% occurring once and the leading ten covering 0.075% to 0.1%. The sequenced sample consisted of peripheral blood mononuclear cells (PBMCs). These receptors originate from a child under two years old.

This chain connects TRBV5-1 to TRBJ2-7; D tentatively reads TRBD1 or TRBD2 (5 bases each). The CDR3 consists of 15 residues. The germline V and J ends were trimmed by 4 bases and 0 bases, with 14 bases remaining between them. Germline V gene data show CDR1 as SGHRS and CDR2 as YFSETQ. The CDR3 reads CASSPPGRSSYEQYF. CDR3 nucleotide sequence: TGCGCCAGCAGCCCGCCGGGACGTAGCTCCTACGAGCAGTACTTC.

This chain uses TRBV28 with TRBJ2-1; 10 bases fit TRBD2. V shed 6 bases, J shed 3 bases, and the junction held 11 bases outside the gene matches. The length of the CDR3 is 17 residues. Germline V gives CDR1 MDHEN, CDR2 SYDVKM. In nucleotides, the CDR3 is TGTGCCAGCAGACTCAATCTAGCGGGAGAAGGCTACAATGAGCAGTTCTTC. This encodes CASRLNLAGEGYNEQFF.

The V gene is TRBV4-3, the J gene TRBJ2-5; 7 bases fit TRBD2. The CDR3 is made up of 14 amino acids. The ends lost 1 base at V and 1 base at J; junction bases unmatched: 0. Germline V gives CDR1 LGHNA, CDR2 YSLEER. The CDR3 region is CASSQGTSQETQYF. As DNA, the CDR3 is TGCGCCAGCAGCCAAGGGACTAGCCAAGAGACCCAGTACTTC.

V is TRBV5-1 and J is TRBJ1-2; D is unresolved. This CDR3 is 11 amino acids long. The V end was cut by 4 bases, the J end by 2 bases, with 3 bases between. Germline values: CDR1 SGHRS, CDR2 YFSETQ. CDR3 protein: CASSDNYGYTF. The CDR3 DNA follows: TGCGCCAGCAGCGACAACTATGGCTACACCTTC.

The V gene is TRBV7-3, the J gene TRBJ2-2; a weak D match, TRBD1 (5 bases). V lost 1 base and J lost 2, with 8 bases in between. Germline V gene sequence: CDR1 SGHTA, CDR2 FQGTGA. The CDR3 covers 15 residues. CDR3: CASSLNGQNTGELFF. The CDR3 nucleotides are TGTGCCAGCAGCTTAAATGGACAAAACACCGGGGAGCTGTTTTTT.

The V call is TRBV7-9, the J call TRBJ1-1; D remains ambiguous. Trimming stripped 5 bases from V and 0 bases from J, with 10 bases between. This CDR3 comprises 14 residues. Germline-derived CDR1 and CDR2 are SEHNR and FQNEAQ (reference sequence). CDR3 in amino acids: CASSPGVMNTEAFF. The CDR3, as DNA: TGTGCCAGCAGCCCTGGGGTCATGAACACTGAAGCTTTCTTT. Based on the CDR3 plus reference TRBV7-9 and TRBJ1-1, the full variable domain is DTGVSQNPRHKITKRGQNVTFRCDPISEHNRLYWYRQTLGQGPEFLTYFQNEAQLEKSRLLSDRFSAERPKGSFSTLEIQRTEQGDSAMYLCASSPGVMNTEAFFGQGTRLTVV.

This chain links TRBV18 with TRBJ1-1; D uncertain. V lost 4 bases, J lost 2 bases, and 11 bases lay in between. The CDR3 runs 14 residues. Germline V gene lookup returns CDR1 KGHSH and CDR2 LQKENI. The CDR3 is CASSRERVNTEAFF. Here the CDR3 DNA reads TGTGCCAGCTCACGGGAAAGGGTAAACACTGAAGCTTTCTTT.

V is TRBV4-3 and J is TRBJ2-1; D gene ambiguous. The V and J ends lost 1 base and 3 bases respectively, with 4 bases between them. CDR3 length equals 13 residues. The germline V gene has CDR1 LGHNA and CDR2 YSLEER. CDR3 sequence (DNA): TGCGCCAGCAGCCAAGGACACTACAATGAGCAGTTCTTC. This codes for CASSQGHYNEQFF.

This sequence joins TRBV6-5 and TRBJ1-6; 8 positions agree with TRBD1. The length of the CDR3 is 13 residues. The V and J ends lost 6 bases and 6 bases, in that order; junction bases with no gene match: 1. The germline CDR1 and CDR2 sequences are MNHEY and SVGAGI. Here the CDR3 reads CASRGQGNSPLHF. The CDR3 DNA reads TGTGCCAGCAGAGGACAGGGTAATTCACCCCTCCACTTT.

V usage is TRBV6-6 and J usage is TRBJ1-1; 10 bases match TRBD1. The CDR3 totals 14 residues. Per germline, CDR1 MNHNY and CDR2 SVGAGI (reference sequence). The V segment lost 6 bases and the J segment 3 bases; nucleotides outside the gene matches: 4. CDR3 protein: CASRGTGEYTEAFF. The CDR3 nucleotides are TGTGCCAGCAGAGGGACAGGGGAATACACTGAAGCTTTCTTT.

In nucleotides, the CDR3 is TGTGCCAGCAGCGTAGGGCGCCTAGATACGCAGTATTTT. Protein product: CASSVGRLDTQYF. The chain couples TRBV9 to TRBJ2-3; D ambiguous. V dropped 0 bases and J dropped 5 bases, with 7 bases sitting between them. The length of the CDR3 is 13 residues. Germline CDR1 and CDR2: SGDLS and YYNGEE.

The chain has TRBV11-1 and TRBJ2-7; no clear D. Germline V gives CDR1 SGHAT, CDR2 FQDESV (reference sequence). This CDR3 is built from 12 residues. The V end lost 1 base, the J end lost 2 bases, and 3 bases lay between the germline ends. DNA for the CDR3: TGTGCCAGCAGCTTAGACACCTACGAGCAGTACTTC. Translated: CASSLDTYEQYF.

This chain joins TRBV7-2 and TRBJ2-5; 7 bases line up with TRBD1. This CDR3 region has 15 residues. The germline CDR1 and CDR2 sequences are SGHTA and FQGNSA. With V trimmed by 2 bases and J by 5 bases, 8 bases remained unmatched. The CDR3 nucleotides are TGTGCCAGCAGCTTAAACAGGGGAATGATGGAGACCCAGTACTTC. It yields the protein CASSLNRGMMETQYF.

This clone was recorded once. The chain links TRBV5-8 to TRBJ2-7; 12 nucleotides match TRBD1. Unmatched junction bases numbered 3, after V lost 3 bases and J lost 5 bases. The CDR3 is 14 residues long. The germline gives CDR1 SGHTS, CDR2 YDEGEE. CDR3 sequence: CASSWGQGANEQYF. CDR3 in DNA: TGTGCCAGCAGCTGGGGACAGGGGGCGAACGAGCAGTACTTC.

This clone was picked up one time. The chain recombines TRBV27 with TRBJ2-7, with 11 bases that match TRBD2. After removal of 5 bases from V and 3 bases from J, the junction contained 9 bases not matched to a gene. The germline V gene encodes CDR1 MNHEY and CDR2 SMNVEV (reference sequence). The length of the CDR3 is 16 residues. CDR3 in DNA: TGTGCCAGCAGTGAGAGCACTAGCGGGAGATTCTACGAGCAGTACTTC. As protein: CASSESTSGRFYEQYF.

The V gene is TRBV6-5, the J gene TRBJ1-2; D is undetermined. CDR1 and CDR2 from the germline V gene are MNHEY and SVGAGI. The germline V and J ends were trimmed by 4 bases and 8 bases, with 11 bases remaining between them. CDR3 length: 12 amino acids. DNA for the CDR3: TGTGCCAGCAGTTGGGGAACCGGGGGCTACACCTTC. This sequence encodes CASSWGTGGYTF.

V gene TRBV5-4 combines with J gene TRBJ1-1; D not certain. V shed 5 bases and J shed 1 base, with 3 bases lying between them. CDR3 length: 11 amino acids. The germline V gene encodes CDR1 SGHNT and CDR2 YYREEE (reference sequence). The DNA of the CDR3 is TGTGCCAGCAGTTCGAACACTGAAGCTTTCTTT. Protein sequence: CASSSNTEAFF.

A note on this clone: One end of the junction does not line up with germline, which may come from a read error. The chain recombines TRBV6-5 with TRBJ2-7, with D possibly called TRBD1 or TRBD2 (5 bases each). The CDR3 is 14 residues long. The V gene's germline CDR1 is MNHEY and CDR2 SVGAGI. The CDR3 loop reads CAIQPGPASHEQYF. The CDR3 nucleotides are TGTGCCATCCAACCGGGACCGGCCTCCCACGAGCAGTACTTC.

The rearrangement joins TRBV6-6 to TRBJ2-7; 7 nucleotides agree with TRBD2. With V trimmed by 7 bases and J by 0 bases, 0 bases remained unmatched. The CDR3 covers 12 residues. CDR1 is MNHNY, CDR2 SVGAGI, per germline (reference sequence). The CDR3 DNA reads as TGTGCCAGCACTAGCGGCTCCTACGAGCAGTACTTC. Residues: CASTSGSYEQYF.

The V call is TRBV12-2, the J call TRBJ1-2; the D call of TRBD1 is as the table states it, not checked on the DNA. TRBV12-2 is an annotated pseudogene. There are 14 residues in the CDR3. CDR3 region: CARLIVQGSYGYTF. The CDR3 region has the DNA TGTGCAAGACTCATAGTGCAGGGATCCTATGGCTACACCTTC.

The chain is built from TRBV9 and TRBJ2-7; 10 bases are a match to TRBD2. This CDR3 spans 15 amino acids. The V segment lost 5 bases and the J segment 3 bases; nucleotides outside the gene matches: 8. Germline CDR1 and CDR2: SGDLS and YYNGEE. The CDR3 coding sequence is TGTGCCAGCAGTGATACTAGCGGGAACGTCTACGAGCAGTACTTC. It yields the protein CASSDTSGNVYEQYF.